Here is one TCR beta chain with its context. J lost 4 bases, V lost 5 bases, and 1 base had no gene match. The CDR3 runs 14 residues. CDR1 is SGHVS, CDR2 FNYEAQ, per germline. This sample was taken from a study of PD-L1 blockade in urothelial cancer. Turning to the study itself: Blood was subjected to analysis at 3 weeks (second dose) and 6 weeks following treatment start. Blood samples contained a median about 150,000 T cells.

Some clones are missing from TCRdb's copy, which holds only in-frame ones; the method was immunoSEQ multiplex PCR. The table records 25,000 to 35,000 clones, 80% to 85% of them present only once. The time point: peripheral blood 6 weeks after treatment start. Pretreatment and on-treatment samples were taken, numbering 1 to 8 per patient. Sample: PBMCs, taken around atezolizumab (anti-PD-L1) treatment. This TCR derives from a man between 65 and 85 years old with urothelial cancer. V and J are TRBV7-6 and TRBJ2-2; 10 bases agree with TRBD1. The CDR3 nucleotides are TGTGCCAGCAGCGGGGACAGGGGCACCGGGGAGCTGTTTTTT. Its protein is CASSGDRGTGELFF.